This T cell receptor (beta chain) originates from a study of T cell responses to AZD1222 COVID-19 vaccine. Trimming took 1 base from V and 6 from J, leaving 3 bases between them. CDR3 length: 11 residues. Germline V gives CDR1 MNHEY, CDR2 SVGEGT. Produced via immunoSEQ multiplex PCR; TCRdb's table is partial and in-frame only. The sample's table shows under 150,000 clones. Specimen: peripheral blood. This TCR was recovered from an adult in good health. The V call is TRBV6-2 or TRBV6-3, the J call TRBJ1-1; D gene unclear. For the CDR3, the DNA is TGTGCCAGCAGTTACTACGCTGAAGCTTTCTTT. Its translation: CASSYYAEAFF.